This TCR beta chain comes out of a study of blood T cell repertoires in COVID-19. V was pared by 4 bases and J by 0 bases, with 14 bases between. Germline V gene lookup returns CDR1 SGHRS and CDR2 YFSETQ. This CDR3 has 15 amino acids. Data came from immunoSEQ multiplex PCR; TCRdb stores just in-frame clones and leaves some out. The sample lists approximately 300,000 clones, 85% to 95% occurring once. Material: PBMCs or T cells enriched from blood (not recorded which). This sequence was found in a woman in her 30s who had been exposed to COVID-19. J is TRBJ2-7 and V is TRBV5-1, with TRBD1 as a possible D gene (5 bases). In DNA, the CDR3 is TGCGCCAGCAGCCTAACCCCCGACAGCTCCTACGAGCAGTACTTC. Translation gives CASSLTPDSSYEQYF.